These T cell receptor beta chains were read from a single sample in a study of blood T cell repertoires in COVID-19. The protocol was immunoSEQ multiplex PCR, while the TCRdb copy is restricted to in-frame clones and leaves out a portion. The sample records 240,000 or so clones, around 87% being singletons. The sequencing input was peripheral blood. These receptors were taken from an older woman with active or convalescent COVID-19. The CDR3 runs from the conserved cysteine through the conserved F or W. The D gene is left open where the match is weak. Clone size appears in some rows only: once, few, many, or a class for an expanded clone.

>.|TRBJ1-2|TRBV29-1|.
CSVFEGSDYGYTF
TGCAGCGTTTTCGAGGGATCTGACTATGGCTACACCTTC
>TRBD1|TRBJ1-1|TRBV18|.
CASSPPGQMNTEAFF
TGTGCCAGCTCACCACCGGGACAGATGAACACTGAAGCTTTCTTT
>.|TRBJ1-1|TRBV5-8|.
CATQTGFRYNEAFF
TGTGCCACCCAAACAGGGTTCCGATATAATGAAGCTTTCTTT
>TRBD1|TRBJ1-1|TRBV9|.
CASSVVMMGTGSRTNTEAFF
TGTGCCAGCAGCGTAGTCATGATGGGGACAGGGTCGCGTACGAACACTGAAGCTTTCTTT
>TRBD2|TRBJ2-1|TRBV7-7|.
CASSPRTSGGAYEQFF
TGTGCCAGCAGCCCACGGACTAGCGGGGGGGCGTATGAGCAGTTCTTC
>.|TRBJ2-3|TRBV5-4|.
CASSPDQQRTDTQYF
TGTGCCAGCAGCCCTGATCAACAGCGCACAGATACGCAGTATTTT
>TRBD1|TRBJ2-1|TRBV11-2|.
CASSPRTGSSYNEQFF
TGTGCCAGCAGCCCCAGGACAGGTTCCTCATACAATGAGCAGTTCTTC
>.|TRBJ2-5|TRBV19|.
CASNKGRSETQYF
TGTGCCAGTAATAAGGGGAGGTCCGAGACCCAGTACTTC
>.|TRBJ2-1|TRBV24-1|.
CATSDFETGWNEQFF
TGTGCCACCAGTGATTTTGAAACAGGGTGGAATGAGCAGTTCTTC
>.|TRBJ1-1|TRBV6-5|.
CASGQGRVTEAFF
TGTGCCAGCGGCCAGGGGAGGGTCACTGAAGCTTTCTTT
>.|TRBJ1-5|TRBV2|.
CASRGGEQPQHF
TGTGCCAGCAGAGGAGGGGAGCAGCCCCAGCATTTT
>TRBD1|TRBJ2-1|TRBV19|.
CASQWGQGYNEQFF
TGTGCCAGTCAATGGGGACAGGGATACAATGAGCAGTTCTTC
>.|TRBJ1-6|TRBV11-3|.
CASSLFRDSPLHF
TGTGCCAGCAGCTTATTCCGCGATTCACCCCTCCACTTT
>.|TRBJ1-1|TRBV4-3|.
CASSQGLITGPNTEAFF
TGCGCCAGCAGCCAAGGCCTCATTACAGGCCCGAACACTGAAGCTTTCTTT
>.|TRBJ1-2|TRBV18|.
CASSPPPPGGYTF
TGTGCCAGCTCACCACCGCCCCCGGGGGGCTACACCTTC
>.|TRBJ1-5|TRBV11-2|.
CASSLNSGPNQPQHF
TGTGCCAGCAGCTTAAATTCAGGCCCCAATCAGCCCCAGCATTTT
>.|TRBJ2-2|TRBV2|few
CASNRDFTGELFF
TGTGCCAGCAATAGGGACTTCACCGGGGAGCTGTTTTTT
>TRBD1|TRBJ1-3|TRBV19|.
CASRDREWSIYF
TGTGCCAGCCGGGACAGGGAATGGTCCATATATTTT